This T cell receptor (beta chain) was found in a study of blood T cell repertoires in COVID-19. The junction had 10 bases not matched to a gene; V was cut back by 2 bases and J by 8 bases. CDR1 and CDR2 (germline): GTSNPN, SVGIG (reference sequence). CDR3 length: 15 amino acids. There are many counts of this clone. Here immunoSEQ multiplex PCR was the method, and the copy in TCRdb shows in-frame clones only, minus some. The data contain over 300,000 clones, approximately 90% of them seen just once; the ten biggest clones take up 5.5% to 6%. Sequences were obtained from PBMCs or T cells enriched from blood (not recorded which). This clonotype was sampled from a young woman who had recovered from COVID-19. V gene TRBV30 combines with J gene TRBJ1-2, with TRBD1 identical over 11 bases. The chain's CDR3 is CAWSTLGQGAGGYTF. In nucleotides, the CDR3 is TGTGCCTGGAGTACCTTAGGACAGGGGGCTGGAGGCTACACCTTC.